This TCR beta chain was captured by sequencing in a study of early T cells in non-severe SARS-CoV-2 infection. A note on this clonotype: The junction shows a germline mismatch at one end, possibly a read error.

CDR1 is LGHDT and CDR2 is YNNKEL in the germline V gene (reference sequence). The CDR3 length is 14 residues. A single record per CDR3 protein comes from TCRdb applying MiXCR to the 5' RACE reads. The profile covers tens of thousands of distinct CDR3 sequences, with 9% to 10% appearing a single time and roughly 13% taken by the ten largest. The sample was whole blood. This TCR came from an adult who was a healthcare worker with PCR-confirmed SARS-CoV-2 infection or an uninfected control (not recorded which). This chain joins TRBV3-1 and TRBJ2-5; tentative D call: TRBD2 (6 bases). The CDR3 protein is CASGQEASVKTQYF. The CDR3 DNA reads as TGTGCCAGCGGCCAAGAAGCTAGCGTGAAGACCCAGTACTTC.